The 30 T cell receptor beta chains given below trace back to one sample, sequenced in a study of CD8 T cells in ankylosing spondylitis. TCRdb analysed the 5' RACE reads with MiXCR anew, one entry per CDR3 protein. The repertoire holds under 400,000 distinct CDR3 sequences, with around a tenth as singletons. The source material was blood, either unsorted or a sorted T cell fraction (not recorded which). Receptor source: a female donor with ankylosing spondylitis or in good health (not recorded which).

Many counts were recorded for this clonotype. The rearrangement joins TRBV7-2 to TRBJ2-1; TRBD2 aligns across 8 bases. Germline lookup yields CDR1 SGHTA and CDR2 FQGNSA. This CDR3 comprises 15 residues. Trimming at V came to 2 bases and at J to 2 bases, leaving 2 bases not matched to a gene. The CDR3 DNA reads as TGTGCCAGCAGCTTATCGGGGGGGGCCTACAATGAGCAGTTCTTC. This encodes CASSLSGGAYNEQFF.

This clonotype has only a few counts. CDR3 sequence reads: CASSFSRGQETQYF. Written as DNA, the CDR3 is TGTGCCAGCAGCTTCTCCCGGGGCCAAGAGACCCAGTACTTC. The V call is TRBV7-2, the J call TRBJ2-5; D possibly corresponds to TRBD2 (5 bases). The germline CDR1 and CDR2 sequences are SGHTA and FQGNSA. This CDR3 is 14 amino acids long. V was shortened by 3 bases and J by 1 base, with 9 bases between the two germline ends.

The chain couples TRBV20-1 to TRBJ1-4; D might be TRBD1 (5 bases). The length of the CDR3 is 14 residues. Trimming took off 5 bases at V and 8 bases at J, with 18 bases between the two ends. Germline CDR1 DFQATT, CDR2 SNEGSKA (reference sequence). The CDR3 coding sequence is TGCAGTGCTGATTCCGGGACTTCTGGGGAAAAACTGTTTTTT. This sequence encodes CSADSGTSGEKLFF.

The chain has TRBV20-1 and TRBJ2-7, with 8 bases aligning to TRBD2. Germline CDR1 is DFQATT and CDR2 is SNEGSKA (reference sequence). This CDR3 has 13 amino acids. V shed 1 base, J shed 3 bases, and the junction held 2 bases outside the gene matches. The DNA for the CDR3 is TGCAGTGCTAGAGCGGGGGGGGGCTACGAGCAGTACTTC. Protein: CSARAGGGYEQYF.

This rearrangement joins TRBV3-1 to TRBJ2-3; 11 bases fit TRBD2. The V gene end was trimmed by 2 bases and the J gene end by 5 bases; junction bases not matched to a gene: 6. The CDR3 runs to 16 residues. Germline assignment: CDR1 LGHDT and CDR2 YNNKEL (reference sequence). The CDR3 sequence is CASSQSSGGAGDTQYF. The CDR3 nucleotides are TGTGCCAGCAGCCAAAGTAGCGGGGGGGCCGGAGATACGCAGTATTTT.

The CDR3 loop reads CSVAWEVSRETQYF. The CDR3 bases are TGCAGCGTTGCGTGGGAGGTCTCCCGCGAGACCCAGTACTTC. The gene calls are TRBV29-1 and TRBJ2-5; possibly TRBD2 for D (6 bases). The CDR3 contains 14 residues. Germline V gene sequence: CDR1 SQVTM, CDR2 ANQGSEA. Trimming removed 4 bases from V and 5 bases from J, with 17 bases in between.

Details on this clonotype: A read error is possible here, since a much larger clone lies one base away. The chain combines TRBV9 with TRBJ2-5, with a weak D call TRBD2 (6 bases). This CDR3 spans 14 amino acids. The germline V gene has CDR1 SGDLS and CDR2 YYNGEE. CDR3 in amino acids: CASTSTSYGETKYF. CDR3 coding DNA: TGTGCCAGCACTTCTACTAGCTACGGGGAGACCAAGTACTTC. The variable domain in full, completed from reference TRBV9 and TRBJ2-5, reads DSGVTQTPKHLITATGQRVTLRCSPRSGDLSVYWYQQSLDQGLQFLIQYYNGEERAKGNILERFSAQQFPDLHSELNLSSLELGDSALYFCASTSTSYGETKYFGPGTRLLVL.

The sample holds many counts of this clonotype. CDR3 sequence: CASRSGQGRTDTQYF. The CDR3 DNA follows: TGCGCCAGCAGGTCCGGACAGGGCCGCACAGATACGCAGTATTTT. The rearrangement joins TRBV5-1 to TRBJ2-3; 8 nucleotides align to TRBD1. The CDR3 runs to 15 residues. The germline CDR1 and CDR2 sequences are SGHRS and YFSETQ. Germline trimming cut 5 bases from V and 1 base from J; bases unmatched to any gene: 6. Combining the CDR3 with reference TRBV5-1 and TRBJ2-3 gives the whole variable domain KAGVTQTPRYLIKTRGQQVTLSCSPISGHRSVSWYQQTPGQGLQFLFEYFSETQRNKGNFPGRFSGRQFSNSRSEMNVSTLELGDSALYLCASRSGQGRTDTQYFGPGTRLTVL.

This clonotype was counted ten times or more. The J gene is TRBJ2-3, the V gene TRBV10-3, with TRBD2 identical over 9 bases. Trimming took 8 bases from V and 0 from J; bases not matched to a gene: 12. Germline lookup yields CDR1 ENHRY and CDR2 SYGVKD. This CDR3 contains 17 residues. The CDR3 nucleotides are TGTGCCATCCGGGCGTCTATAGCGGGGGAGAGCACAGATACGCAGTATTTT. Translating gives CAIRASIAGESTDTQYF.

This rearrangement joins TRBV29-1 to TRBJ2-7; possibly TRBD1 or TRBD2 for D (5 bases each). The CDR3 loop spans 12 amino acids. Per the germline V gene, CDR1 is SQVTM and CDR2 is ANQGSEA. V was pared by 6 bases and J by 2 bases, with 11 bases between. This CDR3 reads CSVGTSTYEQYF. Written as DNA, the CDR3 is TGCAGCGTCGGGACCTCCACCTACGAGCAGTACTTC.

This clonotype was detected ten times or more. The gene calls are TRBV7-8 and TRBJ1-5; D is unclear. This CDR3 is built from 15 residues. The germline V gene has CDR1 SGHVS and CDR2 FQNEAQ. Trimming left V 2 bases short and J 6 bases short, with 14 bases between. The CDR3: CASSLTGSGSQPQHF. Written as DNA, the CDR3 is TGTGCCAGCAGCTTAACCGGCTCCGGGTCTCAGCCCCAGCATTTT.

This clonotype was found many times. The chain links TRBV29-1 to TRBJ1-5; D perhaps matches TRBD1 (6 bases). The V gene's germline CDR1 is SQVTM and CDR2 ANQGSEA. This CDR3 comprises 14 residues. The germline V and J ends were trimmed by 7 bases and 5 bases, with 18 bases remaining between them. The CDR3 nucleotides are TGCAGCGCCAAAACAGGGAGCGTGGATCAGCCCCAGCATTTT. Its protein is CSAKTGSVDQPQHF.

The chain joins TRBV9 to TRBJ2-7, with 8 bases fitting TRBD1. The CDR3 contains 13 residues. From germline, CDR1 is SGDLS and CDR2 YYNGEE. V lost 3 bases to trimming and J lost 6 bases; unmatched junction nucleotides: 5. The chain's CDR3 is CASSAGTGSEQYF. DNA for the CDR3: TGTGCCAGCAGCGCGGGGACAGGATCCGAGCAGTACTTC.

This chain joins TRBV30 and TRBJ2-1, with 9 bases lining up with TRBD1. The germline CDR1 and CDR2 sequences are GTSNPN and SVGIG (reference sequence). V dropped 1 base and J dropped 4; count of bases not matched to a gene: 5. There are 15 residues in the CDR3. For the CDR3, the DNA is TGTGCCTGGAGTGGGGACAGGGATCATTACAATGAGCAGTTCTTC. It yields the protein CAWSGDRDHYNEQFF.

This chain links TRBV28 with TRBJ2-1; perhaps TRBD2 as D (6 bases). V lost 5 bases and J 5 bases, leaving 10 bases between the germline ends. This CDR3 contains 13 residues. Germline assignment: CDR1 MDHEN and CDR2 SYDVKM. The CDR3 sequence: CASSPGGDNEQFF. The CDR3 region has the DNA TGTGCCAGCAGTCCTGGCGGGGACAATGAGCAGTTCTTC.

This clonotype was detected ten times or more. The chain joins TRBV7-2 to TRBJ2-1; D is ambiguous. The CDR3 consists of 14 residues. The germline V gene has CDR1 SGHTA and CDR2 FQGNSA. The V end was cut by 5 bases, the J end by 5 bases, with 13 bases between. The CDR3 nucleotides are TGTGCCAGCAGCCCCATACCCATACACAATGAGCAGTTCTTC. Its translation is CASSPIPIHNEQFF.

This clonotype was seen at least ten times. V is TRBV25-1 and J is TRBJ1-6; perhaps TRBD1 as D (5 bases). The germline V and J ends were trimmed by 1 base and 6 bases, with 10 bases remaining between them. Germline CDR1 reads MGHDK; CDR2 reads SYGVNS. The CDR3 totals 15 residues. The CDR3 sequence: CASSESTGRNSPLHF. The CDR3 coding sequence is TGTGCCAGCAGTGAATCTACGGGGCGTAATTCACCCCTCCACTTT.

In this sample, this clonotype turned up a few times. V and J are TRBV6-5 and TRBJ2-3; perhaps TRBD2 as D (5 bases). The CDR3 runs to 15 residues. CDR1 is MNHEY and CDR2 is SVGAGI in the germline V gene. V was pared by 2 bases and J by 2 bases, with 11 bases between. CDR3 DNA sequence: TGTGCCAGCAGTTACGGCGAGCGGATCACAGATACGCAGTATTTT. It codes for CASSYGERITDTQYF.

This clonotype was recorded at least ten times. V usage is TRBV12-3 or TRBV12-4 and J usage is TRBJ1-3; D is possibly TRBD1 (5 bases). The length of the CDR3 is 14 residues. The ends were cut back, 7 bases at V and 1 base at J, with 11 bases in the middle. CDR3 amino acids: CASNPGVSGNTIYF. Written as DNA, the CDR3 is TGTGCCAGCAACCCGGGGGTTTCTGGAAACACCATATATTTT.

This clonotype was seen only a few times. The DNA for the CDR3 is TGTGCCAGCAGTGGCACAGGGGATCAGCCCCAGCATTTT. Its protein is CASSGTGDQPQHF. The chain carries TRBV12-3 or TRBV12-4 and TRBJ1-5; the match to TRBD1 covers 7 bases. V shed 5 bases, J shed 5 bases, and the junction held 3 bases outside the gene matches. The CDR3 consists of 13 residues.

This clonotype was detected many times. The V gene is TRBV5-1, the J gene TRBJ1-2; 9 nucleotides align to TRBD1. Germline CDR1 is SGHRS and CDR2 is YFSETQ. V was pared by 3 bases and J by 2 bases, with 5 bases of the junction left unmatched. The CDR3 is 15 amino acids. The CDR3 coding sequence is TGCGCCAGCAGCTGGGGACAGGGTGCAAACTATGGCTACACCTTC. Translating it yields CASSWGQGANYGYTF.

With regard to this clonotype: This could be a read error, since a much larger clone is one nucleotide away. J is TRBJ2-1 and V is TRBV10-3, with D possibly matching TRBD1 (6 bases). This CDR3 comprises 12 residues. Germline CDR1 is ENHRY and CDR2 is SYGVKD. This chain's CDR3 is CAISGTANEHFF. CDR3 coding DNA: TGTGCCATCAGTGGGACAGCTAATGAGCATTTCTTC.

The rearrangement joins TRBV5-1 to TRBJ1-1; D is uncertain. Germline-derived CDR1 and CDR2 are SGHRS and YFSETQ. This CDR3 comprises 14 residues. V dropped 0 bases and J dropped 2 bases, with 8 bases sitting between them. The CDR3 DNA sequence: TGCGCCAGCAGCTTGGAGCGAAGAAACACTGAAGCTTTCTTT. Translating it yields CASSLERRNTEAFF.

This clonotype was counted ten times or more. The chain combines TRBV9 with TRBJ2-4; tentatively, D is TRBD2 (7 bases). The V and J ends lost 4 bases and 8 bases respectively, with 19 bases between them. Germline assignment: CDR1 SGDLS and CDR2 YYNGEE. The CDR3 is 15 residues long. CDR3 protein: CASSWGQGGGDIQYF. DNA of the CDR3: TGTGCCAGCAGCTGGGGACAAGGAGGGGGGGACATTCAGTACTTC.

The sample holds many counts of this clonotype. The CDR3 here is CATSRTKGTGWTGNTIYF. The CDR3 DNA sequence: TGTGCCACCAGCAGGACAAAAGGGACAGGGTGGACTGGAAACACCATATATTTT. The chain recombines TRBV15 with TRBJ1-3, with 9 nucleotides matching TRBD1. The V gene end was trimmed by 3 bases and the J gene end by 2 bases; junction bases not matched to a gene: 11. CDR1 LNHNV and CDR2 YYDKDF come from the germline V gene (reference sequence). This CDR3 is built from 18 residues.

This clonotype came up a few times. This sequence joins TRBV21-1 and TRBJ2-3. TRBV21-1 is termed a pseudogene. The length of the CDR3 is 18 residues. Here the CDR3 reads CASSKRLGCGTDTDTQYF. The CDR3 coding sequence is TGTGCCAGCAGCAAACGACTTGGGTGTGGGACAGACACAGATACGCAGTATTTT.

This clonotype was seen many times. The chain combines TRBV11-2 with TRBJ2-5; 7 bases fit TRBD2. V trimming: 2 bases; J trimming: 5 bases; junction bases outside the gene matches: 2. CDR3 length: 13 amino acids. Germline values: CDR1 SGHAT, CDR2 FQNNGV. This chain's CDR3 is CASSLWGGETQYF. The DNA of the CDR3 is TGTGCCAGCAGCTTATGGGGAGGGGAGACCCAGTACTTC.

The table lists this clonotype with many counts. This chain connects TRBV20-1 to TRBJ2-7; unclear D gene. Deletions cut 0 bases from V and 3 bases from J, with 9 bases between. This CDR3 is built from 13 residues. Germline values: CDR1 DFQATT, CDR2 SNEGSKA (reference sequence). The CDR3 DNA reads as TGCAGTGCTAGAGATCCCATCAACTACGAGCAGTACTTC. This encodes CSARDPINYEQYF.

The rearrangement uses TRBV5-5 and TRBJ2-3; D gene uncertain. Looked up from germline, CDR1 is SGHKS and CDR2 is YYEKEE (reference sequence). This CDR3 comprises 14 residues. Trimming stripped 0 bases from V and 4 bases from J, with 9 bases between. The DNA of the CDR3 is TGTGCCAGCAGCTTGGTGGGCTTCTCAGATACGCAGTATTTT. Protein product: CASSLVGFSDTQYF.

Points on this clonotype: Mismatch with germline at one junction end may stem from a read error. The chain couples TRBV3-1 to TRBJ2-6, with D perhaps TRBD1 (5 bases). Germline CDR1 and CDR2: LGHDT and YNNKEL (reference sequence). CDR3 length equals 19 residues. CDR3 nucleotide sequence: TGTGCCAGCACCCAAGTCATCGACAGTCTGAGCTCTGGGGCCAACGTCCTGACTTTC. Amino acid sequence: CASTQVIDSLSSGANVLTF.